This is a list of T cell receptor beta chains from one sample in a study of cytomegalovirus exposure and HLA in healthy donors. TCRdb's copy holds only in-frame clones and misses some; the assay was immunoSEQ multiplex PCR. The repertoire consists of 150,000 to 200,000 clones, with approximately 86% occurring once and the leading ten covering approximately 1.5%. Sequencing used PBMCs. The receptor set was obtained from a woman aged 18 to 35 in good health and CMV-seronegative. Each CDR3 is given with its conserved first and last residue. A D gene is named only where the DNA matches it firmly. The listing skips clone size in some rows; elsewhere it reads once, few, many or a size class.

len,d_gene,v_gene,abundance,j_gene,CDR3nt,CDR3aa
16,.,TRBV7-6,.,TRBJ2-3,TGTGCCAGCAGCTCCCTCTGGGCAGGGAGCACAGATACGCAGTATTTT,CASSSLWAGSTDTQYF
17,TRBD1,TRBV10-3,few,TRBJ2-7,TGTGCCATCAGTGAATTCCCCCCGGGACAGGGGGCCTACGAGCAGTACTTC,CAISEFPPGQGAYEQYF
15,TRBD1,TRBV7-9,.,TRBJ1-3,TGTGCCAGCAGCTTTGACAGGGCTTCTGGAAACACCATATATTTT,CASSFDRASGNTIYF
13,TRBD2,TRBV10-2,.,TRBJ2-5,TGCGCCAGCAGTACCGGGACTAAAGAGACCCAGTACTTC,CASSTGTKETQYF
15,.,TRBV25-1,.,TRBJ2-1,TGTGCCAGCAGTGATTTGAGCGGCCTCTACAATGAGCAGTTCTTC,CASSDLSGLYNEQFF
15,.,TRBV19,.,TRBJ1-5,TGTGCCAGTAGTCTAACTGGGGGGGTGAATCAGCCCCAGCATTTT,CASSLTGGVNQPQHF
15,.,TRBV18,once,TRBJ2-3,TGTGCCAGCTCACCATACGACATGAGGGCAGATACGCAGTATTTT,CASSPYDMRADTQYF
13,.,TRBV5-5,.,TRBJ2-7,TGTGCCAGCAGCTTATCAGGGGCCTACGAGCAGTACTTC,CASSLSGAYEQYF
15,TRBD1,TRBV2,.,TRBJ2-3,TGTGCCAGCTCCAGCGCAGGACAGGGCTTGGATACGCAGTATTTT,CASSSAGQGLDTQYF
17,.,TRBV30,.,TRBJ1-2,TGTGCCTGGAGTGTACGGGGGGACCGACATACTAACTATGGCTACACCTTC,CAWSVRGDRHTNYGYTF
15,.,TRBV2,once,TRBJ1-1,TGTGCCAGCAGTGAAAGCGGGGGGCTCGGTACTGAAGCTTTCTTT,CASSESGGLGTEAFF
15,TRBD1,TRBV6-5,.,TRBJ1-3,TGTGCCAGCAGATCCGGACAGGGGACTGGAAACACCATATATTTT,CASRSGQGTGNTIYF
14,TRBD2,TRBV6-6,.,TRBJ2-7,TGTGCCAGCAGCTTCGGGACTAGCGGCTACGAGCAGTACTTC,CASSFGTSGYEQYF
15,.,TRBV5-1,.,TRBJ2-7,TGCGCCAGCAGCTTGGCCCTCGGCAGCGGCGCTGAGCAGTACTTC,CASSLALGSGAEQYF
15,TRBD2,TRBV19,once,TRBJ2-7,TGTGCCAGTAGTATAATAGCGGGAGGGCCGGGTGAGCAGTACTTC,CASSIIAGGPGEQYF
15,.,TRBV7-6,.,TRBJ2-2,TGTGCCAGCAGCCCCTTGTTAGCTAGGACCGGGGAGCTGTTTTTT,CASSPLLARTGELFF
13,TRBD1,TRBV30,.,TRBJ2-7,TGTGCCTGGGGGCTGGGACAGACCTACGAGCAGTACTTC,CAWGLGQTYEQYF
13,TRBD1,TRBV5-4,.,TRBJ2-7,TGTGCCAGCAGAAGACAGGGAATCCACGAGCAGTACTTC,CASRRQGIHEQYF
11,TRBD1,TRBV20-1,few,TRBJ1-2,TGCAGTGCGAGGACAGGGAGAAGCTACACCTTC,CSARTGRSYTF
12,.,TRBV28,few,TRBJ1-2,TGTGCCAGCAGTCCTCCAGGGGCTGGCTACACCTTC,CASSPPGAGYTF
15,TRBD2,TRBV19,.,TRBJ2-7,TGTGCCAGTAGTCTCGGACTAGCGGGAGGCTACGAGCAGTACTTC,CASSLGLAGGYEQYF
15,TRBD2,TRBV5-5,.,TRBJ2-7,TGTGCCAGCAGCGGGGGGGTAGGCAGTTCCTACGAGCAGTACTTC,CASSGGVGSSYEQYF
14,TRBD1,TRBV9,.,TRBJ1-1,TGTGCCAGCAGCAGGGGGACAGTGAACACTGAAGCTTTCTTT,CASSRGTVNTEAFF
14,.,TRBV19,.,TRBJ1-2,TGTGCCAGTAGCGCGCGAAAGGGGAACTATGGCTACACCTTC,CASSARKGNYGYTF
13,TRBD1,TRBV6-1,.,TRBJ1-1,TGTGCCAGCCGAGACAGGGAGAGCACTGAAGCTTTCTTT,CASRDRESTEAFF
19,TRBD1,TRBV18,.,TRBJ2-2,TGTGCCAGCTCACCGCTCAGAGGGGGCGGTGTCTCTAACACCGGGGAGCTGTTTTTT,CASSPLRGGGVSNTGELFF
15,TRBD1,TRBV5-1,once,TRBJ1-4,TGCGCCAGCAGCAACACAGGGGGCCCTAATGAAAAACTGTTTTTT,CASSNTGGPNEKLFF
14,.,TRBV7-2,.,TRBJ2-3,TGTGCCAGCAAGGCGGGATCTAGCACAGATACGCAGTATTTT,CASKAGSSTDTQYF
14,.,TRBV7-2,once,TRBJ2-3,TGTGCCAGCAGCTCCCAGATAGCCTCAGATACGCAGTATTTT,CASSSQIASDTQYF
15,TRBD1,TRBV6-1,.,TRBJ1-2,TGTGCCAGCAGTGACTTTGGGACAGGGGACTATGGCTACACCTTC,CASSDFGTGDYGYTF
17,TRBD1,TRBV27,.,TRBJ1-1,TGTGCCAGCAGCCCCCTCCCCCCGACAGGGGGGAACACTGAAGCTTTCTTT,CASSPLPPTGGNTEAFF
15,.,TRBV7-8,.,TRBJ2-1,TGTGCCAGCAGCTTAGCGCAAAGCGGGTATAGTGAGCAGTTCTTC,CASSLAQSGYSEQFF
14,.,TRBV9,.,TRBJ1-1,TGTGCCAGCAGCGTTCATGGCGGGAACACTGAAGCTTTCTTT,CASSVHGGNTEAFF
14,TRBD1,TRBV7-2,.,TRBJ2-7,TGTGCCAGCAGGTCGCCGGGACAGGGCTACGAGCAGTACTTC,CASRSPGQGYEQYF
15,.,TRBV4-3,.,TRBJ1-6,TGCGCCAGCAGCCAGGAAGGACGGGGGAATTCACCCCTCCACTTT,CASSQEGRGNSPLHF
14,.,TRBV6-1,.,TRBJ1-5,TGTGCCAGCAGGGGGGGGTCTAGCAATCAGCCCCAGCATTTT,CASRGGSSNQPQHF
12,.,TRBV7-9,once,TRBJ2-3,TGTGCCAGCAGCTCCCACACAGATACGCAGTATTTT,CASSSHTDTQYF
17,TRBD2,TRBV27,.,TRBJ2-1,TGTGCCAGCAGAAGCGGGACCTCCCTCAGCTCCTACAATGAGCAGTTCTTC,CASRSGTSLSSYNEQFF
12,.,TRBV28,.,TRBJ1-1,TGTGCCAGCAGCTTTTTGTACACTGAAGCTTTCTTT,CASSFLYTEAFF
13,.,TRBV28,.,TRBJ2-3,TGTGCCAGCAGTGCCTGGGCCACAGATACGCAGTATTTT,CASSAWATDTQYF
15,TRBD2,TRBV5-5,few,TRBJ2-2,TGTGCCAGCAGCTCCGGACTAGCGGGAACGGGGGAGCTGTTTTTT,CASSSGLAGTGELFF
19,TRBD2,TRBV7-8,few,TRBJ2-1,TGTGCCAGCAGCTTAAGAGTTCGGCTAGCGGGAGTCGGGTCCAATGAGCAGTTCTTC,CASSLRVRLAGVGSNEQFF
14,.,TRBV6-5,.,TRBJ2-7,TGTGCCAGCAGTTACTCCTGGACTTCCTACGAGCAGTACTTC,CASSYSWTSYEQYF
14,.,TRBV7-9,.,TRBJ1-6,TGTGCCAGCAGAACGGACGGGGATAATTCACCCCTCCACTTT,CASRTDGDNSPLHF
14,TRBD1,TRBV9,.,TRBJ1-1,TGTGCCAGCAGCAGGACAGGGGAAGGCACTGAAGCTTTCTTT,CASSRTGEGTEAFF
14,.,TRBV18,.,TRBJ2-7,TGTGCCAGCTCATCTTTCGGGGTTGCCTACGAGCAGTACTTC,CASSSFGVAYEQYF
16,.,TRBV9,.,TRBJ2-7,TGTGCCAGCAGCGTAGGTCTAGGTTGGCGGGGCTACGAGCAGTACTTC,CASSVGLGWRGYEQYF
14,TRBD1,TRBV28,few,TRBJ2-7,TGTGCCAGCGGACCCGGGGACAGGGCCCACGAGCAGTACTTC,CASGPGDRAHEQYF
15,.,TRBV6-5,once,TRBJ2-7,TGTGCCAGCAGTTACTCGAGTACTGGTGCTTACGAGCAGTACTTC,CASSYSSTGAYEQYF
14,.,TRBV28,.,TRBJ2-7,TGTGCCAGCACCCCCGACAGTGGGGCTCGCGAGCAGTACTTC,CASTPDSGAREQYF
15,.,TRBV19,.,TRBJ1-5,TGTGCCAGTAGTCCGCGGGACCGAGGCAATCAGCCCCAGCATTTT,CASSPRDRGNQPQHF
14,.,TRBV6-1,.,TRBJ1-1,TGTGCCAGCAGGAGGTGGGGGGACTCCTCTGAAGCTTTCTTT,CASRRWGDSSEAFF
15,.,TRBV19,.,TRBJ1-3,TGTGCCAGTAGTACATTAACCAGCTCTGGAAACACCATATATTTT,CASSTLTSSGNTIYF
16,.,TRBV18,.,TRBJ2-7,TGTGCCAGCTCACCAAGTCGGGACACCCACAGGAGGGAGCAGTACTTC,CASSPSRDTHRREQYF